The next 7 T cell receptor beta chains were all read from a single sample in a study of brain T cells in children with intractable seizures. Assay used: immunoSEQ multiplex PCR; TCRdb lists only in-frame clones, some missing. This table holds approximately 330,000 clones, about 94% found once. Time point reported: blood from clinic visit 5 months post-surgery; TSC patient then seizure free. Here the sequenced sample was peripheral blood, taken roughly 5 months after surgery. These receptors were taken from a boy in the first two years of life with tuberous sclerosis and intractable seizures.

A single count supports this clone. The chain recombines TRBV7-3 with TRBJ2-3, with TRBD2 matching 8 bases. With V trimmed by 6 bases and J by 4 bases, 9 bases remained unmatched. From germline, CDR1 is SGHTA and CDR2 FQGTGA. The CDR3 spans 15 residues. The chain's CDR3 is CASRISGGVADTQYF. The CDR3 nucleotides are TGTGCCAGCAGGATAAGCGGGGGCGTCGCAGATACGCAGTATTTT.

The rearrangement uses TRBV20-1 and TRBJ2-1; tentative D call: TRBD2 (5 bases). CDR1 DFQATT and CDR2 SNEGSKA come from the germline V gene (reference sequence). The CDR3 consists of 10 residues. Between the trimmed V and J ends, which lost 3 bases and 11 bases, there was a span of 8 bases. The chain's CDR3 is CSASFGKQFF. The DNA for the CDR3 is TGCAGTGCTAGTTTCGGGAAGCAGTTCTTC.

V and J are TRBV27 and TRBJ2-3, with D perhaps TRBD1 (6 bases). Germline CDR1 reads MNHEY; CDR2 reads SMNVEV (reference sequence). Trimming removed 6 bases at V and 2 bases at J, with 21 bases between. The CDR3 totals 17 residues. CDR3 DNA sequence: TGTGCCAGCAGATCTAATTACCGGGACACGGCCACAGATACGCAGTATTTT. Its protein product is CASRSNYRDTATDTQYF.

The CDR3 DNA reads TGTGCCAGCAGCTTAGTATCTGTGGCGGGGGGGCGGTTCTTC. It yields the protein CASSLVSVAGGRFF. The chain joins TRBV7-2 to TRBJ2-1; 9 bases line up with TRBD2. Germline V gives CDR1 SGHTA, CDR2 FQGNSA. Trimming cost V 1 base and J 15 bases; bases outside gene matches: 10. The CDR3 sequence is 14 residues long.

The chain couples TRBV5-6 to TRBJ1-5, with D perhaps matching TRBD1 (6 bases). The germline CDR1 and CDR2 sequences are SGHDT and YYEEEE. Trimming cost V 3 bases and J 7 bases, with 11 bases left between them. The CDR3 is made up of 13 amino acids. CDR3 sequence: CASSWGAGQPQHF. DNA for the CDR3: TGTGCCAGCAGCTGGGGGGCGGGGCAGCCCCAGCATTTT.

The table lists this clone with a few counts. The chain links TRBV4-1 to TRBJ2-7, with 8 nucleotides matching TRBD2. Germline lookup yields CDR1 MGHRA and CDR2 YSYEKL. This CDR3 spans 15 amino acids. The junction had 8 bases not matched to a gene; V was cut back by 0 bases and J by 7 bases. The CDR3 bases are TGCGCCAGCAGCCAAGATATTAGCGGGGTACCGGAGCAGTACTTC. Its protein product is CASSQDISGVPEQYF.

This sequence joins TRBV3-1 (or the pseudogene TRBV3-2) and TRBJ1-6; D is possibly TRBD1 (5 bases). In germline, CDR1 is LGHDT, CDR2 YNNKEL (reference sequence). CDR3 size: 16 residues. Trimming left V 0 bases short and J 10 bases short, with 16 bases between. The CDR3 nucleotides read TGTGCCAGCAGCCAAGATCTGGGTGGGGGAAGCTCACCCCTCCACTTT. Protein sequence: CASSQDLGGGSSPLHF.